This TCR beta chain emerged from a study of T cell responses to AZD1222 COVID-19 vaccine. Regarding the study as a whole: The repertoires were collected only after the peak T cell response. Close to half of all spike-specific TCRs reportedly target regions of the variants that are unmutated. Females made up more of the donors, who were largely white British, and clonal diversity may have come out too low.

With 7 bases removed from V and 2 bases from J, the gap between germline ends came to 18 bases. Germline CDR1 is MNHEY and CDR2 is SVGEGT. The CDR3 extends over 15 amino acids. Generated by immunoSEQ multiplex PCR, the TCRdb table keeps only in-frame clones and is missing some. The data show roughly 120,000 clones, approximately 94% seen once. As to this clone: Its specificity is unknown.

The sample consisted of peripheral blood, taken 28 days after the second AZD1222 dose. This chain connects TRBV6-2 or TRBV6-3 to TRBJ2-7; no reliable D call. This clonotype was obtained from an adult who received the AZD1222 COVID-19 vaccine. The CDR3 DNA reads as TGTGCCAGCACCCCCGAAGGCGGACCGACCTACGAGCAGTACTTC. Translated: CASTPEGGPTYEQYF.